The T cell receptor (beta chain) described here comes from a study of human T cells and chemical hapten exposure. Study summary: Patients, a majority of them female, were diagnosed with alopecia areata, totalis or universalis.

TCRdb redid the calling of the RACE reads with MiXCR, one entry per CDR3 protein. The table includes 300,000 to 450,000 distinct CDR3 sequences, roughly 4.6% detected once. Turning to this clonotype: Its antigen is unknown.

Time point of the sample: pre-sensitization, week 0. The treatment: therapeutic diphenylcyclopropenone sensitization with weekly scalp DPC. Study-wide results and limits: Versus controls, significantly more large CDR3 similarity clusters arose from expanded TCRs.

The germline V gene encodes CDR1 SGHTS and CDR2 YDEGEE. This CDR3 spans 15 amino acids. The J segment lost 5 bases and the V segment lost 4 bases, leaving 8 bases of the junction unmatched. The specimen was whole blood, collected in connection with sensitization to the hapten diphenylcyclopropenone (DPC). This sequence originates from a woman in her 50s with alopecia areata. Some clones in this sample may be carry-over from other donors' samples. V and J are TRBV5-8 and TRBJ2-2; 7 bases align to TRBD1. The CDR3, as DNA: TGTGCCAGCAGCCCCGGGACAGTGATAACCGGGGAGCTGTTTTTT. This translates into CASSPGTVITGELFF.